The 21 T cell receptor beta chains in this list originate from one sample, sequenced in a study of cytotoxic CD8 clonotypes in ibrutinib-treated CLL (dated by TCRdb to about 2021). The time point label, as the study defines it: progressive disease on ibrutinib. The library was built by means of the immunoSEQ multiplex PCR assay. This immuneACCESS table, as held by TCRdb, lists in-frame sequences with V and J called but not all clones. Of the missing ones, under half trace to an unresolved V gene in checked studies; the others have no known cause. This sample has about 39,000 clones in its table, and 65% to 70% of those were observed once. Of the sample, less than 7.5% is held by the ten largest clones. The sequencing here drew on PBMCs, taken at disease progression, from a patient treated with ibrutinib. These receptors all stem from a human donor with chronic lymphocytic leukemia.

V is TRBV5-6 and J is TRBJ2-1; 12 bases match TRBD2. V lost 6 bases and J lost 4; bases outside the gene matches: 5. Germline CDR1 and CDR2: SGHDT and YYEEEE. This CDR3 region has 15 residues. The CDR3 loop is CASIPGLAGYNEQFF. CDR3 DNA: TGTGCCAGCATACCGGGACTAGCGGGTTACAATGAGCAGTTCTTC. The variable domain in full, with the rest retrieved from reference TRBV5-6 and TRBJ2-1, is DAGVTQSPTHLIKTRGQQVTLRCSPKSGHDTVSWYQQALGQGPQFIFQYYEEEERQRGNFPDRFSGHQFPNYSSELNVNALLLGDSALYLCASIPGLAGYNEQFFGPGTRLTVL.

This clone was seen once. The chain uses TRBV5-6 and TRBJ2-2; no reliable D call. Trimming took off 2 bases at V and 2 bases at J, with 13 bases between the two ends. The CDR3 has 16 amino acids. Germline assignment: CDR1 SGHDT and CDR2 YYEEEE. The CDR3, as DNA: TGTGCCAGCAGCTTAAGGCGGACGAAAAACACCGGGGAGCTGTTTTTT. Protein product: CASSLRRTKNTGELFF.

This clone was seen more than once but under ten times. This chain links TRBV6-1 with TRBJ2-7; 8 bases align to TRBD1. Per germline, CDR1 MNHNS and CDR2 SASEGT. The CDR3 consists of 14 residues. The J segment lost 6 bases and the V segment lost 6 bases, leaving 10 bases of the junction unmatched. In nucleotides, the CDR3 is TGTGCCAGCAGGGCAGGGGGCGAAGCCTTCGAGCAGTACTTC. Its protein is CASRAGGEAFEQYF.

J is TRBJ1-1 and V is TRBV2, with unresolved D. Per germline, CDR1 SNHLY and CDR2 FYNNEI. Between the trimmed V and J ends, which lost 6 bases and 5 bases, there was a span of 16 bases. The CDR3 is 14 amino acids. As DNA, the CDR3 is TGTGCCAGCAGGGATAGCCGGGGTTGGACTGAAGCTTTCTTT. It is translated as CASRDSRGWTEAFF. Using reference TRBV2 and TRBJ1-1 for the parts outside the CDR3, the full variable domain is EPEVTQTPSHQVTQMGQEVILRCVPISNHLYFYWYRQILGQKVEFLVSFYNNEISEKSEIFDDQFSVERPDGSNFTLKIRSTKLEDSAMYFCASRDSRGWTEAFFGQGTRLTVV.

The rearrangement joins TRBV10-3 to TRBJ2-3; 7 positions match TRBD2. Trimming took 3 bases from V and 3 from J; bases not matched to a gene: 9. CDR1 and CDR2 (germline): ENHRY, SYGVKD. CDR3 size: 16 residues. CDR3 amino acids: CAISDLAGVGTDTQYF. The CDR3, as DNA: TGTGCCATCAGTGACTTGGCGGGAGTCGGGACAGATACGCAGTATTTT.

The chain combines TRBV4-2 with TRBJ1-2; no reliable D call. The CDR3 has 15 residues. The germline V gene encodes CDR1 LGHNA and CDR2 YNFKEQ. V was clipped by 0 bases and J by 5 bases, with 13 bases between them. The CDR3 sequence: CASSQELQPTYGYTF. CDR3 DNA: TGTGCCAGCAGCCAAGAGCTTCAACCCACTTATGGCTACACCTTC.

This clone came up a few times. J is TRBJ2-3 and V is TRBV7-6; TRBD2 is a possible D gene (5 bases). The CDR3 runs to 14 residues. Germline V gives CDR1 SGHVS, CDR2 FNYEAQ. V lost 5 bases, J lost 3 bases, and 12 bases lay in between. CDR3 DNA: TGTGCCAGCAGCCCCGGGATTTATACAGATACGCAGTATTTT. Its protein is CASSPGIYTDTQYF.

CDR3 bases: TGTGCCAGCACCTCTGCGGGCTTCAAGACCCAGTACTTC. This translates into CASTSAGFKTQYF. The rearrangement joins TRBV11-2 to TRBJ2-5; D perhaps matches TRBD2 (5 bases). The CDR3 sequence is 13 residues long. Trimming pared 7 bases from V and 6 bases from J, leaving 15 bases between. Germline loops: CDR1 SGHAT, CDR2 FQNNGV.

This clone appeared a few times. The chain links TRBV6-6 to TRBJ1-6, with D possibly TRBD1 on 6 matching bases. Germline CDR1 MNHNY, CDR2 SVGAGI (reference sequence). This CDR3 comprises 16 residues. V dropped 2 bases and J dropped 8 bases, with 16 bases sitting between them. The CDR3 protein is CASSYLWTAGDSPLHF. In DNA form, the CDR3 reads TGTGCCAGCAGTTACCTGTGGACAGCCGGGGATTCACCCCTCCACTTT.

The CDR3 DNA reads TGTGCCAGCAGCGTAGATGGGACAGGGGAGGAAGAGACCCAGTACTTC. As protein: CASSVDGTGEEETQYF. The rearrangement links TRBV9 to TRBJ2-5; 10 bases agree with TRBD1. The germline CDR1 and CDR2 sequences are SGDLS and YYNGEE. V shed 0 bases, J shed 3 bases, and the junction held 5 bases outside the gene matches. The CDR3 is made up of 16 amino acids.

The rearrangement links TRBV7-2 to TRBJ2-1; TRBD2 agrees at 7 bases. The trim removed 5 bases at V and 5 bases at J, leaving 18 bases unmatched. This CDR3 contains 18 residues. The germline V gene has CDR1 SGHTA and CDR2 FQGNSA. In DNA form, the CDR3 reads TGTGCCAGCAGCCCCAGGGTGGGGGGGACTAAACCGCACAATGAGCAGTTCTTC. As protein: CASSPRVGGTKPHNEQFF.

The chain uses TRBV30 and TRBJ2-2; the D is unclear. This CDR3 contains 16 residues. Deletions cut 2 bases from V and 4 bases from J, with 17 bases between. The V gene's germline CDR1 is GTSNPN and CDR2 SVGIG (reference sequence). CDR3 sequence reads: CAWSSHQLLVTGELFF. As DNA, the CDR3 is TGTGCCTGGAGTTCACATCAGCTACTCGTCACCGGGGAGCTGTTTTTT.

This chain joins TRBV14 and TRBJ2-2; maybe TRBD2 (6 bases). V lost 0 bases and J lost 4, with 15 bases in between. Germline V gives CDR1 SGHDN, CDR2 FVKESK. The CDR3 is 17 residues long. CDR3 DNA: TGTGCCAGCAGCCAAGAAGGAGGGAAGTTGGGCACCGGGGAGCTGTTTTTT. Translation gives CASSQEGGKLGTGELFF.

This chain uses TRBV11-2 with TRBJ2-7, with TRBD2 matching 12 bases. The V gene end was trimmed by 2 bases and the J gene end by 5 bases; junction bases not matched to a gene: 7. Germline CDR1 SGHAT, CDR2 FQNNGV. This CDR3 spans 16 amino acids. CDR3: CASSLQLAGGNHEQYF. The CDR3 DNA follows: TGTGCCAGCAGCTTACAGCTAGCGGGAGGGAACCACGAGCAGTACTTC.

The table lists this clone with many counts. The V call is TRBV6-1, the J call TRBJ2-1; TRBD2 is a possible D gene (6 bases). Trimming took off 4 bases at V and 9 bases at J, with 7 bases between the two ends. There are 11 residues in the CDR3. Per germline, CDR1 MNHNS and CDR2 SASEGT. CDR3 loop: CASSGLVEQFF. CDR3 bases: TGTGCCAGCAGTGGACTAGTTGAGCAGTTCTTC.

The chain recombines TRBV18 with TRBJ1-5; D not resolved. Trimming removed 2 bases at V and 7 bases at J, with 18 bases between. CDR1 KGHSH and CDR2 LQKENI come from the germline V gene. The CDR3 is 16 amino acids. The CDR3 loop reads CASSPVFGEGEQPQHF. The CDR3 DNA reads as TGTGCCAGCTCACCAGTTTTTGGGGAGGGCGAGCAGCCCCAGCATTTT.

The chain uses TRBV28 and TRBJ2-4; no clear D gene. Per the germline V gene, CDR1 is MDHEN and CDR2 is SYDVKM. This CDR3 has 17 residues. Between the trimmed V and J ends, which lost 1 base and 0 bases, there was a span of 13 bases. The CDR3 region is CASSLYRVGGAKNIQYF. In nucleotides, the CDR3 is TGTGCCAGCAGTTTATATCGTGTTGGCGGAGCCAAAAACATTCAGTACTTC.

The rearrangement uses TRBV28 and TRBJ2-7; D might be TRBD1 or TRBD2, each matching 5 bases. Germline-derived CDR1 and CDR2 are MDHEN and SYDVKM. V gave up 8 bases and J gave up 4 bases, with 18 bases separating them. This CDR3 has 14 amino acids. DNA of the CDR3: TGTGCCAGCGGAACCAGGGACCCCTATTACGAGCAGTACTTC. This translates into CASGTRDPYYEQYF.

This clone has a handful of counts. The chain recombines TRBV5-1 with TRBJ1-2, with D unresolved. This CDR3 has 12 residues. Trimming cost V 0 bases and J 8 bases, with 8 bases left between them. CDR1 is SGHRS, CDR2 YFSETQ, per germline. DNA for the CDR3: TGCGCCAGCAGCTTGGGGGATTACGGCTACACCTTC. This translates into CASSLGDYGYTF.

CDR3 coding DNA: TGTGCCTGGAGTGGGACTAGCGGGAGAAATACCGGGGAGCTGTTTTTT. It specifies CAWSGTSGRNTGELFF. The V and J genes are TRBV30 and TRBJ2-2; 13 bases match TRBD2. Germline values: CDR1 GTSNPN, CDR2 SVGIG (reference sequence). This CDR3 has 16 amino acids. V trimming: 1 base; J trimming: 5 bases; junction bases outside the gene matches: 4.

This chain uses TRBV11-2 with TRBJ2-2; D perhaps matches TRBD1 (6 bases). Germline V gives CDR1 SGHAT, CDR2 FQNNGV. The germline V and J ends were trimmed by 3 bases and 3 bases, with 8 bases remaining between them. This CDR3 is 14 amino acids long. DNA for the CDR3: TGTGCCAGCAGCTTCTACAGGGACACCGGGGAGCTGTTTTTT. Encoded protein: CASSFYRDTGELFF.